The 28 T cell receptor beta chains below all came from one sample that was sequenced in a study of cytomegalovirus exposure and HLA in healthy donors. 13 Jbeta primers and 60 Vbeta primers were used for the PCR. TCRdb's table, derived via immunoSEQ multiplex PCR, lists solely in-frame clones and lacks some. Counted here are about 130,000 clones, around 74% occurring once; the ten biggest clones make up almost 6%. The sequenced material came from PBMCs. Source of these receptors: a woman between 45 and 60 years old in good health and CMV-seropositive.

This clone has a handful of counts. This chain links TRBV6-5 with TRBJ1-2, with D possibly being TRBD1 (5 bases). The CDR3 is 11 amino acids. Germline V gives CDR1 MNHEY, CDR2 SVGAGI. Trimming removed 10 bases from V and 7 bases from J, with 13 bases in between. The CDR3 is CAIGREVGYTF. As DNA, the CDR3 is TGTGCCATCGGCAGGGAGGTTGGCTACACCTTC.

This sequence joins TRBV20-1 and TRBJ2-5, with D hard to call. The CDR3 spans 11 residues. Germline loops: CDR1 DFQATT, CDR2 SNEGSKA (reference sequence). Deletions cut 4 bases from V and 5 bases from J, with 8 bases between. CDR3 protein: CSATDLETQYF. Written as DNA, the CDR3 is TGCAGTGCTACTGACTTGGAGACCCAGTACTTC.

The rearrangement links TRBV27 to TRBJ2-1; a weak D match, TRBD2 (5 bases). V gave up 6 bases and J gave up 0 bases, with 12 bases separating them. The CDR3 has 15 residues. The germline V gene encodes CDR1 MNHEY and CDR2 SMNVEV (reference sequence). In DNA, the CDR3 is TGTGCCAGCAGCCTAGCAAGGGCCTCCTACAATGAGCAGTTCTTC. As protein: CASSLARASYNEQFF.

J is TRBJ2-7 and V is TRBV6-6, with D perhaps TRBD2 (5 bases). The CDR3 spans 14 residues. Germline CDR1 reads MNHNY; CDR2 reads SVGAGI (reference sequence). Trimming stripped 6 bases from V and 2 bases from J, with 14 bases between. CDR3 loop: CASSLSVGAYEQYF. CDR3 nucleotides: TGTGCCAGCAGCCTTAGTGTGGGAGCCTACGAGCAGTACTTC.

In its sample, this clone was seen once. The chain carries TRBV2 and TRBJ2-5; the match to TRBD2 covers 7 bases. Germline V gene data show CDR1 as SNHLY and CDR2 as FYNNEI. CDR3 length: 16 amino acids. The V gene end was trimmed by 6 bases and the J gene end by 5 bases; junction bases not matched to a gene: 15. DNA of the CDR3: TGTGCCAGCAGGGGATCAAGAGCTAGCGGAGGGGAGACCCAGTACTTC. Its protein is CASRGSRASGGETQYF.

The CDR3 bases are TGTGCCAGCAGCCTTGACAGGGGGCCTTTAGGAGGCTACACCTTC. Its translation: CASSLDRGPLGGYTF. The chain joins TRBV6-5 to TRBJ1-2; TRBD1 aligns across 10 bases. Germline lookup yields CDR1 MNHEY and CDR2 SVGAGI. The V and J ends lost 6 bases and 8 bases, in that order; junction bases with no gene match: 12. This CDR3 contains 15 residues.

CDR3 loop: CASSRGGSSNEQFF. Here the CDR3 DNA reads TGCGCCAGCAGCCGCGGGGGTAGCAGCAATGAGCAGTTCTTC. V usage is TRBV4-1 and J usage is TRBJ2-1, with TRBD2 identical over 7 bases. The CDR3 has 14 amino acids. Germline V lookup: CDR1 MGHRA, CDR2 YSYEKL. V lost 4 bases to trimming and J lost 6 bases; unmatched junction nucleotides: 6.

The chain recombines TRBV7-9 with TRBJ2-7; TRBD2 is a possible D gene (7 bases). V dropped 2 bases and J dropped 2 bases, with 10 bases sitting between them. Germline values: CDR1 SEHNR, CDR2 FQNEAQ (reference sequence). The CDR3 has 14 residues. In nucleotides, the CDR3 is TGTGCCAGCAGCTTAAGCGGGACACCCTACGAGCAGTACTTC. This sequence encodes CASSLSGTPYEQYF. The full variable domain, in which reference TRBV7-9 and TRBJ2-7 provide the parts outside the CDR3, is DTGVSQNPRHKITKRGQNVTFRCDPISEHNRLYWYRQTLGQGPEFLTYFQNEAQLEKSRLLSDRFSAERPKGSFSTLEIQRTEQGDSAMYLCASSLSGTPYEQYFGPGTRLTVT.

The rearrangement joins TRBV18 to TRBJ1-1; weak D call: TRBD1 (5 bases). In germline, CDR1 is KGHSH, CDR2 LQKENI. The CDR3 is 16 amino acids. V dropped 0 bases and J dropped 1 base, with 12 bases sitting between them. The DNA for the CDR3 is TGTGCCAGCTCACCACCGGGGCGCCTTCCGAACACTGAAGCTTTCTTT. Its translation: CASSPPGRLPNTEAFF.

The rearrangement links TRBV20-1 to TRBJ1-1; D is unresolved. The CDR3 has 11 residues. V was trimmed by 0 bases and J by 4 bases, leaving 3 bases between them. Looked up from germline, CDR1 is DFQATT and CDR2 is SNEGSKA (reference sequence). The CDR3 sequence: CSARDITEAFF. Written as DNA, the CDR3 is TGCAGTGCTAGAGATATCACTGAAGCTTTCTTT.

The J gene is TRBJ2-5, the V gene TRBV7-9; D possibly corresponds to TRBD2 (5 bases). The CDR3 has 13 residues. V was cut by 7 bases and J by 6 bases, with 15 bases left in between. The germline gives CDR1 SEHNR, CDR2 FQNEAQ (reference sequence). The CDR3 nucleotides read TGTGCCAGCACCCTGGGAGTGGAAAAGACCCAGTACTTC. Protein: CASTLGVEKTQYF.

The chain couples TRBV7-9 to TRBJ2-7, with 12 bases that match TRBD2. In germline, CDR1 is SEHNR, CDR2 FQNEAQ (reference sequence). The CDR3 spans 15 residues. J lost 4 bases, V lost 5 bases, and 6 bases had no gene match. The CDR3 reads CASSQTSGGRYEQYF. CDR3 DNA: TGTGCCAGCAGCCAGACTAGCGGGGGACGGTACGAGCAGTACTTC. Combining the CDR3 with reference TRBV7-9 and TRBJ2-7 gives the whole variable domain DTGVSQNPRHKITKRGQNVTFRCDPISEHNRLYWYRQTLGQGPEFLTYFQNEAQLEKSRLLSDRFSAERPKGSFSTLEIQRTEQGDSAMYLCASSQTSGGRYEQYFGPGTRLTVT.

The rearrangement joins TRBV19 to TRBJ1-1, with D hard to call. Germline loops: CDR1 LNHDA, CDR2 SQIVND (reference sequence). The CDR3 length is 15 residues. V was clipped by 5 bases and J by 0 bases, with 13 bases between them. The CDR3, as DNA: TGTGCCAGTAGTCCCCTGACAAGTATGAACACTGAAGCTTTCTTT. As protein: CASSPLTSMNTEAFF.

The chain uses TRBV19 and TRBJ2-2; tentative D call: TRBD2 (6 bases). Trimming shortened V by 4 bases and J by 7 bases, and 13 bases separated the two germline ends. This CDR3 is built from 14 residues. CDR1 is LNHDA and CDR2 is SQIVND in the germline V gene (reference sequence). The CDR3 here is CASSTDGGVGELFF. DNA of the CDR3: TGTGCCAGTAGTACGGACGGAGGGGTCGGGGAGCTGTTTTTT. The complete variable domain, with remaining parts taken from reference TRBV19 and TRBJ2-2, reads DGGITQSPKYLFRKEGQNVTLSCEQNLNHDAMYWYRQDPGQGLRLIYYSQIVNDFQKGDIAEGYSVSREKKESFPLTVTSAQKNPTAFYLCASSTDGGVGELFFGEGSRLTVL.

The chain links TRBV10-3 to TRBJ2-5, with 8 bases fitting TRBD2. The V and J ends lost 7 bases and 2 bases, in that order; junction bases with no gene match: 9. Germline V gives CDR1 ENHRY, CDR2 SYGVKD. The CDR3 runs to 15 residues. The CDR3 DNA is TGTGCCATCATGAGTGGTAGCGGGGCGCAAGAGACCCAGTACTTC. Its translation is CAIMSGSGAQETQYF.

This clone showed up just a few times. This chain connects TRBV14 to TRBJ1-1, with TRBD1 identical over 7 bases. Germline trimming cut 1 base from V and 4 bases from J; bases unmatched to any gene: 0. Germline CDR1 is SGHDN and CDR2 is FVKESK. This CDR3 contains 13 residues. This CDR3 reads CASSQGTGTEAFF. The CDR3 DNA reads as TGTGCCAGCAGCCAAGGGACAGGCACTGAAGCTTTCTTT.

The CDR3 loop reads CASSIRSNQPQHF. CDR3 bases: TGTGCCAGCAGCATTAGAAGTAATCAGCCCCAGCATTTT. V usage is TRBV7-2 and J usage is TRBJ1-5; unclear D gene. Germline CDR1 reads SGHTA; CDR2 reads FQGNSA. Trimming left V 5 bases short and J 4 bases short, with 9 bases between. The length of the CDR3 is 13 residues.

The rearrangement uses TRBV5-1 and TRBJ2-3; 10 bases agree with TRBD1. Germline V gene lookup returns CDR1 SGHRS and CDR2 YFSETQ. Trimming at V came to 5 bases and at J to 2 bases, leaving 8 bases not matched to a gene. The CDR3 is 16 amino acids. In DNA, the CDR3 is TGCGCCAGCAGTCCGGGGGACAGGGGTGTCACAGATACGCAGTATTTT. The encoded protein is CASSPGDRGVTDTQYF.

The chain combines TRBV7-2 with TRBJ2-3, with a weak D call TRBD2 (6 bases). CDR3 length: 14 amino acids. V was trimmed by 6 bases and J by 5 bases, leaving 15 bases between them. From germline, CDR1 is SGHTA and CDR2 FQGNSA. CDR3 nucleotide sequence: TGTGCCAGCAGGACTAGTGGGTTTGGAGATACGCAGTATTTT. Its translation: CASRTSGFGDTQYF.

The chain is built from TRBV4-2 and TRBJ2-6, with 8 bases that match TRBD1. The CDR3 has 19 amino acids. The germline gives CDR1 LGHNA, CDR2 YNFKEQ. With 0 bases clipped from V and 0 bases from J, the junction kept 7 bases outside the gene matches. The CDR3 bases are TGTGCCAGCAGCCAAGAGGGGGGACAGGCTGACTCTGGGGCCAACGTCCTGACTTTC. Translating gives CASSQEGGQADSGANVLTF.

The CDR3 region has the DNA TGTGCCAGCGGGGAAACAATCTATGGCTACACCTTC. This codes for CASGETIYGYTF. The rearrangement links TRBV10-3 to TRBJ1-2; no clear D gene. The CDR3 contains 12 residues. CDR1 and CDR2 from the germline V gene are ENHRY and SYGVKD. The V end lost 10 bases, the J end lost 4 bases, and 13 bases lay between the germline ends.

V and J are TRBV7-9 and TRBJ2-5; TRBD2 might be the D (6 bases). The CDR3 loop spans 15 amino acids. Trimming removed 4 bases from V and 1 base from J, with 13 bases in between. Per germline, CDR1 SEHNR and CDR2 FQNEAQ (reference sequence). The CDR3: CASSSRDWSQETQYF. Written as DNA, the CDR3 is TGTGCCAGCAGCTCTCGGGACTGGAGCCAAGAGACCCAGTACTTC.

DNA of the CDR3: TGTGCCAGCCGACAGGGGGTATACAATGAGCAGTTCTTC. Its translation: CASRQGVYNEQFF. The rearrangement links TRBV21-1 to TRBJ2-1; TRBD1 is taken as the D call from the table, unchecked against the DNA. TRBV21-1 is flagged as a pseudogene. CDR3 length equals 13 residues.

In this sample, this clone turned up a few times. This chain uses TRBV11-3 with TRBJ2-7; TRBD2 agrees at 8 bases. With 4 bases clipped from V and 3 bases from J, the junction kept 11 bases outside the gene matches. Germline CDR1 reads SGHNT; CDR2 reads YENEEA. The CDR3 has 16 residues. The CDR3 sequence is CASSSHRGGLGYEQYF. The DNA for the CDR3 is TGTGCCAGCAGCTCCCATCGGGGGGGCCTCGGCTACGAGCAGTACTTC.

The chain employs TRBV29-1 and TRBJ2-7; maybe TRBD2 (6 bases). Trimming pared 0 bases from V and 5 bases from J, leaving 11 bases between. Per germline, CDR1 SQVTM and CDR2 ANQGSEA. This CDR3 comprises 13 residues. CDR3 in DNA: TGCAGCGTTGAAGATTGGAGGGCCAACGAGCAGTACTTC. It translates to CSVEDWRANEQYF.

This chain uses TRBV19 with TRBJ2-7; 7 nucleotides agree with TRBD1. The CDR3 extends over 14 amino acids. V lost 3 bases to trimming and J lost 3 bases; unmatched junction nucleotides: 5. Germline V lookup: CDR1 LNHDA, CDR2 SQIVND (reference sequence). The CDR3 nucleotides are TGTGCCAGTAGTATGGGCCAGGGGGTCTACGAGCAGTACTTC. Its protein product is CASSMGQGVYEQYF.

The table lists this clone with a count of one. V gene TRBV29-1 combines with J gene TRBJ2-1, with 13 bases matching TRBD2. J was trimmed by 6 bases and V by 5 bases; bases with no gene match: 4. This CDR3 has 14 amino acids. Per the germline V gene, CDR1 is SQVTM and CDR2 is ANQGSEA. In DNA, the CDR3 is TGCAGCGTTTACGGACTAGCGGGGGTCAATGAGCAGTTCTTC. Amino acids: CSVYGLAGVNEQFF.

The V call is TRBV10-3, the J call TRBJ1-4; no clear D gene. The CDR3 spans 14 residues. In germline, CDR1 is ENHRY, CDR2 SYGVKD. V gave up 0 bases and J gave up 6 bases, with 8 bases separating them. The CDR3 region is CAISESRKYEKLFF. CDR3 nucleotide sequence: TGTGCCATCAGTGAGTCGAGGAAGTATGAAAAACTGTTTTTT.